This T cell receptor beta chain emerged from a study of cytomegalovirus exposure and HLA in healthy donors (dated by TCRdb to the late 2010s). A note on the overall study: In an earlier analysis of approximately 640 of the donors, 250 to 350 Gb of sequence data and approximately 120 million unique TCR beta sequences from roughly 180 million T cells were reported. An early release that covered around 590 HLA-typed donors contained around 300 gigabases of sequencing data and about 93 million unique TCR sequences. Of the 350 to 400 genotyped donors, approximately 83% fell in the genetic ancestry cluster associated with self-reported Caucasian donors. The study was designed to test whether signatures of past pathogen exposure could be identified by cataloging public T cell receptors. The T cell repertoires of under 700 subjects were profiled by immunosequencing and related to cytomegalovirus serostatus. A separate validation cohort of over 95 different subjects was used in addition to the roughly 670-subject first cohort. To predict cytomegalovirus infection status, the study brought together high-throughput TCR immunosequencing, statistical association of individual TCRs with disease status, and machine learning. In a later analysis, previously published TCR beta repertoires from hundreds of donors were re-analyzed and high-resolution HLA genotyping was added so that TCR occurrence patterns could be studied. The later analysis used no new phenotypic data to find candidate immune exposures, relying instead on TCR beta sequences and their occurrence across donors. An earlier analysis of approximately 640 of the donors applied high-throughput TCR beta sequencing to assess whether each TCR beta V gene segment acted as functional or pseudogenic. Alongside the repertoire data, information on donor age, sex, ethnicity and CMV serostatus was compiled. A later genetic analysis used genome-wide SNP genotypes for 398 of the 666 donors, treating that subset as a discovery cohort. Every discovery cohort repertoire had been produced on one sequencing platform. Both class I and class II loci were covered by HLA typing, at four-digit resolution. Typing coverage differed by locus: A, B, C, DRB1 and DQB1 were typed in about 629-630 donors, DQA1 in about 550, DPA1 in 600 to 610, and DPB1 in 472. Four to six DR-DQ haplotypes were handled as single units for association and clustering, since linkage in the cohort was strong. Across some 400 genotyped donors of the cohort, an average of roughly 250,000 unique TCR beta nucleotide sequences per donor were sequenced, and 15% to 20% of those sequences were non-productive. The full study reports these points: The only immune exposure information available for the cohort was CMV serostatus. The authors suggested that the approach could potentially be extended to other disease states and immunological phenotypes. In a later analysis, TCR association rates were found to vary across HLA loci, with the most associated TCRs seen for DRB1 alleles and the fewest for HLA-C alleles. A later analysis found that most CMV-associated TCR beta chains appeared HLA-restricted, with HLA associations seemingly driven largely by CMV exposure. A cluster of highly shared sequence variants was judged likely to be a technical artifact of the sequencing pipeline. When HLA alleles, especially DR and DQ, strongly co-occurred, TCR associations were difficult to assign to individual alleles. Because HLA typing was missing for some donors at each locus, association tests included only the typed subset. A further reported finding was that TCR beta sequences accurately predicted the HLA-A and HLA-B alleles for most subjects in the first cohort. The study listed 150 to 200 TCR beta chains as associated with cytomegalovirus. Linkage disequilibrium might explain the correlated functional status among segregating V segments, but an unknown experimental factor could not be ruled out. A few of the identified cytomegalovirus-associated TCR beta chains were confirmed in vitro to be specific for cytomegalovirus antigens. Only TCR beta chains were sequenced in this cohort, and the absence of alpha or paired-chain data limited detectable features. Most TCR sequences were seen in very few donors, while some public TCRs were found in many individuals. Several of the top co-occurrence clusters appeared to be linked to parvovirus B19, influenza, CMV and Epstein-Barr virus, according to a later analysis. In a later analysis, over 15,000 TCR beta sequences were associated with specific HLA alleles at a false discovery rate of 0.05. Because counts were too low, roughly 16 rarely observed V segments, including chromosome 9 orphons, were left out of the earlier analysis of roughly 600 of the donors. Compared with the approximately 700-donor mean, donors in an Asian-associated ancestry cluster had fewer N-insertions in productive TCRs, according to a later genetic analysis. A later genetic analysis associated a missense DCLRE1C variant with V-gene and J-gene trimming of TCR beta chains, and an independent cohort replicated the association. The 87-base-pair reads could not distinguish some IMGT-functional V segments, including TRBV6-2 and TRBV6-3, so those segments were excluded. Roughly uniform sequencing depth across donors was assumed in presence/absence analyses, although this assumption may not hold. A later analysis found that HLA-associated TCR beta chains were more clonally expanded and had lower generation probabilities than equally common non-associated chains. In an earlier analysis of roughly 500 of the donors, most TCR beta V segments appeared in productive rearrangements about 90% or about 30% of the time, broadly matching IMGT annotations. In both the original and validation cohorts, the classifier was reported to diagnose cytomegalovirus status with high specificity and sensitivity.

The cohort was made up of about 670 healthy bone marrow donors. At the time of sampling, every cohort member was nominally healthy, though immune exposures that went unrecorded were likely present. The donor was CMV seronegative and belonged to the group of around 400 seronegative cohort members. A peripheral blood sample was collected from each donor, and TCR beta sequencing was performed on peripheral blood mononuclear cells. The Qiagen DNeasy Blood Extraction Kit was used to extract genomic DNA from the blood cell samples. The CDR3 numbers 19 residues from cysteine through phenylalanine. The read is trimmed to its CDR3 DNA, 57 bases read in frame from base 1. Trimming accounts for 4 bases at V and 3 bases at J, while the number of junction bases matched to no gene is 17. Via the germline V gene, CDR1 is KGHSH and CDR2 LQKENI. Turning to this clone: This receptor's antigen is unknown. Base-call qualities are not available, and no considerably larger clone is one nucleotide away.

Libraries were constructed by the immunoSEQ multiplex PCR assay. A mixture of 60 forward primers for TCR Vbeta segments and 13 reverse primers for TCR Jbeta segments was used in the multiplex PCR. A multiplex PCR assay on genomic DNA amplified the CDR3 region of rearranged TCR beta genes. Amplified TCR beta libraries were sequenced as 87-base-pair reads on the Illumina HiSeq System. For the original study's pipeline: A later analysis tallied around 82 million unique TCR beta chains across the 650 to 750 repertoires, and approximately 9.9 million of those chains were shared by two or more donors. A nearest-neighbor algorithm error-corrected the raw reads and collapsed the reads into unique sequences, merging closely related sequences to remove PCR and sequencing errors. Alignment of CDR3 sequences to IMGT reference sequences was used to assign V, D and J gene segments. For a sequence to be retained, at least a six-nucleotide match to both a V gene segment and a J gene segment was required. A rearrangement was called productive if the CDR3 had no stop codons and remained in frame with V and J, and every other rearrangement was called non-productive. Following IMGT convention, CDR3 was defined as the stretch from the second conserved V-encoded cysteine up to the conserved J-encoded phenylalanine. The earlier analysis of about 500 of the donors excluded sequences that lacked an unambiguous match to a single V gene segment. In an earlier analysis of a few hundred of the donors, V segments were called functional above 56.7% productive rearrangements and were called segregating when the between-donor standard deviation exceeded 5%. A statistical classification framework was built for diagnosing cytomegalovirus status from the catalog of TCR beta chain sequences. V and J gene assignment, in a later analysis, came from comparing TCR nucleotide sequences with IMGT/GENE-DB human TR gene sequences. Using the TCRdist pipeline, a later analysis assigned CDR3 sequences along with most-parsimonious VDJ recombination scenarios. In a later analysis, each TCR beta chain was defined by its CDR3 amino acid sequence together with its V-gene family, and reads lacking a unique V-gene family were excluded. In a later analysis, 550 to 650 highly shared, low-generation-probability nucleotide sequences were removed to address suspected cross-contamination and a sequencing artifact. A later analysis calculated a clonal expansion index for each public chain from normalized within-repertoire ranks of inferred template counts. In a later analysis, generation probabilities were computed using a VDJ recombination model fitted to out-of-frame rearrangements, and the results were checked against IGoR. In a later analysis, TCR-TCR, TCR-HLA and TCR-CMV co-occurrence was scored with hypergeometric tests, and a repertoire-size bias correction was applied to TCR pairs. A later analysis estimated false discovery rates by permuting HLA or CMV assignments 20 times. A later analysis grouped co-occurring TCRs with DBSCAN, adding TCRdist sequence similarity when clustering within HLA-allele-positive subsets. For co-occurrence clustering, repertoires with fewer than 30,000 or more than 120,000 public chains were excluded, along with roughly five repertoires with anomalous nucleotide sharing. Imported from immuneACCESS, the table was reduced by TCRdb to in-frame sequences with V and J called. These copies leave out some clones; in studies compared against another copy, an unresolved V gene accounts for under half, and the cause of the remainder is not known. V and J calls and clone size are those listed in that table; D and trimming were worked out from the DNA. The sample table holds hundreds of thousands of clones, of which roughly 79% were seen once. The biggest ten clones account for about 1.7% of the sample.

The chain is made from TRBV18 and TRBJ2-5, and 10 junction bases match TRBD2. Specimen: PBMCs. The sequence came from a male donor in good health and CMV-seronegative. The nucleotide sequence is given as TGTGCCAGCTCACTACGACCCCCCAGCGGGAGGGTTCTTGAAGAGACCCAGTACTTC. This encodes CASSLRPPSGRVLEETQYF.